What follows are 11 T cell receptor beta chains derived from one specimen sequenced in a study of cytomegalovirus exposure and HLA in healthy donors (TCRdb year 2017). Library generation was performed with the immunoSEQ multiplex PCR assay. The multiplex PCR relied on a mix of 60 forward primers for TCR Vbeta segments and 13 reverse primers for TCR Jbeta segments. This is the immuneACCESS table as TCRdb keeps it, with only in-frame sequences that have V and J called. A part of the clones is gone; compared with another copy, unresolved V genes explain less than half, and the rest is unexplained. The sample contains around 180,000 clones, 84% of them found a single time. In total, the top ten clones hold roughly 5.2% of the sample. The sample taken for sequencing was PBMCs. The receptors were gathered from a young man in good health and CMV-seronegative.

This rearrangement joins TRBV5-1 to TRBJ1-5; D unclear. The CDR3 is made up of 15 amino acids. Trimming cost V 0 bases and J 1 base, with 8 bases left between them. The germline CDR1 and CDR2 sequences are SGHRS and YFSETQ. The CDR3 protein is CASSLGLGSNQPQHF. CDR3 nucleotide sequence: TGCGCCAGCAGCTTGGGGCTTGGCAGCAATCAGCCCCAGCATTTT. The full variable domain, its missing parts supplied by reference TRBV5-1 and TRBJ1-5, is KAGVTQTPRYLIKTRGQQVTLSCSPISGHRSVSWYQQTPGQGLQFLFEYFSETQRNKGNFPGRFSGRQFSNSRSEMNVSTLELGDSALYLCASSLGLGSNQPQHFGDGTRLSIL.

V is TRBV11-2 and J is TRBJ2-7; no definite D call. CDR3 length: 13 residues. The germline gives CDR1 SGHAT, CDR2 FQNNGV. Trimming pared 5 bases from V and 0 bases from J, leaving 8 bases between. The CDR3 sequence is CASSPYSSYEQYF. The CDR3 DNA reads TGTGCCAGCAGCCCCTATTCCTCCTACGAGCAGTACTTC. The variable domain in full, with the rest retrieved from reference TRBV11-2 and TRBJ2-7, is EAGVAQSPRYKIIEKRQSVAFWCNPISGHATLYWYQQILGQGPKLLIQFQNNGVVDDSQLPKDRFSAERLKGVDSTLKIQPAKLEDSAVYLCASSPYSSYEQYFGPGTRLTVT.

This chain uses TRBV6-6 with TRBJ2-2; TRBD2 is a possible D gene (6 bases). CDR3 length equals 16 residues. Germline V lookup: CDR1 MNHNY, CDR2 SVGAGI (reference sequence). V was pared by 2 bases and J by 4 bases, with 14 bases between. CDR3 bases: TGTGCCAGCAGTTACCCCACGGGGGTTGGCACCGGGGAGCTGTTTTTT. Protein: CASSYPTGVGTGELFF.

J is TRBJ2-1 and V is TRBV9; 9 nucleotides agree with TRBD1. CDR3 length: 14 amino acids. Germline CDR1 is SGDLS and CDR2 is YYNGEE. V was pared by 3 bases and J by 7 bases, with 5 bases of the junction left unmatched. CDR3 amino acids: CASSDRDRVNEQFF. The DNA of the CDR3 is TGTGCCAGCAGCGACCGGGACAGGGTAAATGAGCAGTTCTTC.

The rearrangement uses TRBV13 and TRBJ2-1; D is possibly TRBD2 (6 bases). CDR1 and CDR2 (germline): PRHDT, FYEKMQ (reference sequence). The CDR3 length is 13 residues. V lost 1 base and J 7 bases, leaving 8 bases between the germline ends. The CDR3 region has the DNA TGTGCCAGCAGCTTAGAACGGGGGAATGAGCAGTTCTTC. It translates to CASSLERGNEQFF.

This chain links TRBV7-2 with TRBJ2-3; the D gene is possibly TRBD2 (6 bases). The CDR3 length is 17 residues. V was clipped by 0 bases and J by 0 bases, with 13 bases between them. Per germline, CDR1 SGHTA and CDR2 FQGNSA. CDR3 DNA sequence: TGTGCCAGCAGCTTAGCGGGGGGTGGAGGAAGCACAGATACGCAGTATTTT. As protein: CASSLAGGGGSTDTQYF. Full variable domain (rest looked up from reference TRBV7-2 and TRBJ2-3): GAGVSQSPSNKVTEKGKDVELRCDPISGHTALYWYRQSLGQGLEFLIYFQGNSAPDKSGLPSDRFSAERTGGSVSTLTIQRTQQEDSAVYLCASSLAGGGGSTDTQYFGPGTRLTVL.

The chain recombines TRBV19 with TRBJ1-5; the match to TRBD1 covers 9 bases. Per germline, CDR1 LNHDA and CDR2 SQIVND (reference sequence). There are 15 residues in the CDR3. The V and J ends lost 7 bases and 5 bases, in that order; junction bases with no gene match: 9. CDR3 residues: CASTSRGTGYQPQHF. The DNA of the CDR3 is TGTGCCAGTACTTCCCGGGGGACAGGGTATCAGCCCCAGCATTTT. The full variable domain, completed using reference TRBV19 and TRBJ1-5, is DGGITQSPKYLFRKEGQNVTLSCEQNLNHDAMYWYRQDPGQGLRLIYYSQIVNDFQKGDIAEGYSVSREKKESFPLTVTSAQKNPTAFYLCASTSRGTGYQPQHFGDGTRLSIL.

The genes are TRBV29-1 and TRBJ2-5; a possible D gene is TRBD2 (7 bases). The J call may be mistaken, given a closer DNA end match to TRBJ2-7. Germline CDR1 reads SQVTM; CDR2 reads ANQGSEA. This CDR3 is built from 14 residues. CDR3 loop: CSVLGGDLPNEQYF. The CDR3 region has the DNA TGCAGCGTTTTAGGGGGGGATTTACCTAACGAGCAGTACTTC.

The chain has TRBV28 and TRBJ2-3; D may be TRBD1 (6 bases). The length of the CDR3 is 15 residues. Germline assignment: CDR1 MDHEN and CDR2 SYDVKM. The ends were cut back, 1 base at V and 0 bases at J, with 8 bases in the middle. CDR3 sequence (DNA): TGTGCCAGCAGTTTATCAGGGGTCAGCACAGATACGCAGTATTTT. Amino acid sequence: CASSLSGVSTDTQYF.

This chain uses TRBV5-1 with TRBJ2-1, with TRBD2 identical over 11 bases. Germline V gene data show CDR1 as SGHRS and CDR2 as YFSETQ. The CDR3 loop spans 15 amino acids. V dropped 4 bases and J dropped 8; count of bases not matched to a gene: 8. The CDR3 DNA reads as TGCGCCAGCAGCCCACTAGCGGGAGTTGAGTATGAGCAGTTCTTC. Translated: CASSPLAGVEYEQFF. The full variable domain, rest sourced from reference TRBV5-1 and TRBJ2-1, is KAGVTQTPRYLIKTRGQQVTLSCSPISGHRSVSWYQQTPGQGLQFLFEYFSETQRNKGNFPGRFSGRQFSNSRSEMNVSTLELGDSALYLCASSPLAGVEYEQFFGPGTRLTVL.

The V call is TRBV28, the J call TRBJ2-6, with 7 bases aligning to TRBD1. The trim removed 5 bases at V and 13 bases at J, leaving 8 bases unmatched. Germline values: CDR1 MDHEN, CDR2 SYDVKM. CDR3 length: 13 amino acids. The CDR3 DNA sequence: TGTGCCAGCAGTCGGACAGGCCCTGTGGTCCTGACTTTC. Protein sequence: CASSRTGPVVLTF.